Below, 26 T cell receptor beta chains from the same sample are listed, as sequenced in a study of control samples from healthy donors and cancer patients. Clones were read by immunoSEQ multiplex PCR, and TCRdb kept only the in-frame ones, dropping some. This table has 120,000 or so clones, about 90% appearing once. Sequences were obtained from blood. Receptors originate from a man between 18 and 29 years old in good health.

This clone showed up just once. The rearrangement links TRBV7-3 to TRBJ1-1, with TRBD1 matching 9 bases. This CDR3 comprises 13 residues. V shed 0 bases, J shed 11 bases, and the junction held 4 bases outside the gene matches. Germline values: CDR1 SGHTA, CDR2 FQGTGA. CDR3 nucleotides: TGTGCCAGCAGCTTAACTGGGACAGGGAAGGCTTTCTTT. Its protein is CASSLTGTGKAFF.

This chain's CDR3 is CASSERRGSNQPQHF. CDR3 in DNA: TGTGCCAGCAGTGAAAGGAGGGGAAGCAATCAGCCCCAGCATTTT. The gene calls are TRBV6-1 and TRBJ1-5, with D possibly being TRBD1 (5 bases). The V gene lost 2 bases and the J gene lost 1 base, with 9 bases spanning the gap. This CDR3 spans 15 amino acids. Per the germline V gene, CDR1 is MNHNS and CDR2 is SASEGT.

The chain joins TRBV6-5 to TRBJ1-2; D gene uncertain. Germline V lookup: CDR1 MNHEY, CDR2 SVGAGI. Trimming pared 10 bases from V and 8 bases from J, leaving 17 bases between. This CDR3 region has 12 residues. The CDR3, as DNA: TGTGCCACCAGCGGTAGTTTGAGGGGCTACACCTTC. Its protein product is CATSGSLRGYTF.

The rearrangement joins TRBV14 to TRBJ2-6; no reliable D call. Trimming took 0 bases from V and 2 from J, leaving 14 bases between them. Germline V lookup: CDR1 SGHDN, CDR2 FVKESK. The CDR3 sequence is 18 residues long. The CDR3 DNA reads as TGTGCCAGCAGCCAAGATCTTCTATCTTTCGCTGGGGCCAACGTCCTGACTTTC. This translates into CASSQDLLSFAGANVLTF.

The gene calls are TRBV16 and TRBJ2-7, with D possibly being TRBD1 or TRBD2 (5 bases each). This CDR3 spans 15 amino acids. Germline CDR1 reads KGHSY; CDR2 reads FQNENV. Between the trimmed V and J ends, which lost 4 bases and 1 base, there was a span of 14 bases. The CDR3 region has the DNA TGTGCCAGCAGCCTTTCCGGGACGGATTCCTACGAGCAGTACTTC. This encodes CASSLSGTDSYEQYF.

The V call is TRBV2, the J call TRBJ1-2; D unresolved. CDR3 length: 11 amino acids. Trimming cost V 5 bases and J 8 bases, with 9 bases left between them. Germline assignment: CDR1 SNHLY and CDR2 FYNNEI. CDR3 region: CASSLLIGYTF. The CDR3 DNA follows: TGTGCCAGCAGTTTACTTATCGGCTACACCTTC.

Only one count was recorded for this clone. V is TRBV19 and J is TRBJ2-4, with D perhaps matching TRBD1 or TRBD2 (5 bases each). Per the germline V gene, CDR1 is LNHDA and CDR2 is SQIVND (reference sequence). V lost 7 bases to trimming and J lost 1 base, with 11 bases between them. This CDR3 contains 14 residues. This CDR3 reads CASKNRDAKNIQYF. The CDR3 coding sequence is TGTGCCAGTAAAAACCGGGACGCCAAAAACATTCAGTACTTC.

The CDR3 sequence: CASSHGQVNEQFF. In DNA form, the CDR3 reads TGCGCCAGCAGCCACGGACAGGTGAATGAGCAGTTCTTC. The V call is TRBV5-1, the J call TRBJ2-1, with 7 bases matching TRBD1. After removal of 4 bases from V and 7 bases from J, the junction contained 5 bases not matched to a gene. The germline gives CDR1 SGHRS, CDR2 YFSETQ. This CDR3 has 13 residues.

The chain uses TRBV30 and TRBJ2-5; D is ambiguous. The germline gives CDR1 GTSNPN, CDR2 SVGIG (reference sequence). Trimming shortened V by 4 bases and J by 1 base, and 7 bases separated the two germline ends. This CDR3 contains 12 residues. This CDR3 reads CAWTASQETQYF. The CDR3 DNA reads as TGTGCCTGGACCGCGAGCCAAGAGACCCAGTACTTC.

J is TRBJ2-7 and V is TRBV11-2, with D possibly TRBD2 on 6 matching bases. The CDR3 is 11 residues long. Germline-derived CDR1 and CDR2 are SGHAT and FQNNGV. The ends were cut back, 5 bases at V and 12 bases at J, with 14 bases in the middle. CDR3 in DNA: TGTGCCAGCAGCCCGCACACCGGGAGGTACTTC. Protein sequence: CASSPHTGRYF. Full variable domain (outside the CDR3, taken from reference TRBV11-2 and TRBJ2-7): EAGVAQSPRYKIIEKRQSVAFWCNPISGHATLYWYQQILGQGPKLLIQFQNNGVVDDSQLPKDRFSAERLKGVDSTLKIQPAKLEDSAVYLCASSPHTGRYFGPGTRLTVT.

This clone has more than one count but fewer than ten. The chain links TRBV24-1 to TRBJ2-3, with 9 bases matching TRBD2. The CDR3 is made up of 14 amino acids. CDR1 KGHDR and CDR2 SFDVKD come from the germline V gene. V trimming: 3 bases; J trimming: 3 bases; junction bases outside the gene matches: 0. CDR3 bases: TGTGCCACCAGTGATGCGGGAGGGACAGATACGCAGTATTTT. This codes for CATSDAGGTDTQYF.

In DNA form, the CDR3 reads TGTGCCAGCAGCTCGTATCTGCTCCTCCAAGAGACCCAGTACTTC. It yields the protein CASSSYLLLQETQYF. The chain employs TRBV7-9 and TRBJ2-5, with D unclear. The CDR3 runs to 15 residues. With 4 bases removed from V and 1 base from J, the gap between germline ends came to 13 bases. Per germline, CDR1 SEHNR and CDR2 FQNEAQ (reference sequence). The full variable domain, completed using reference TRBV7-9 and TRBJ2-5, is DTGVSQNPRHKITKRGQNVTFRCDPISEHNRLYWYRQTLGQGPEFLTYFQNEAQLEKSRLLSDRFSAERPKGSFSTLEIQRTEQGDSAMYLCASSSYLLLQETQYFGPGTRLLVL.

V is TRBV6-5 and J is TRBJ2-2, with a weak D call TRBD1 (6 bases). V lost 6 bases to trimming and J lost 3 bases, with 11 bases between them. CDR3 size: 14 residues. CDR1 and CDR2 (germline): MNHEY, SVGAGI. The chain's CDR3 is CASRRAGDTGELFF. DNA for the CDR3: TGTGCCAGCAGAAGGGCAGGGGACACCGGGGAGCTGTTTTTT.

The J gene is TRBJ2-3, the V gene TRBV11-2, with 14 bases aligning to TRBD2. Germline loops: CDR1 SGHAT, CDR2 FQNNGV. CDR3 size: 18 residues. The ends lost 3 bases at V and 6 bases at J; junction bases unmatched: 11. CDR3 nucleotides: TGTGCCAGCAGCTTCCGAGTCCCGGGACTAGCGGGAGCGGATACGCAGTATTTT. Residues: CASSFRVPGLAGADTQYF.

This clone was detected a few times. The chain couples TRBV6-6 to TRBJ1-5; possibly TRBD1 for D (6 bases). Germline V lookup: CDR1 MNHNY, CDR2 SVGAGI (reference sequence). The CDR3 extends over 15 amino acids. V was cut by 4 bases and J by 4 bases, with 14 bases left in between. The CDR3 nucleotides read TGTGCCAGCAGTTCCCTGGGGGGCGAAAATCAGCCCCAGCATTTT. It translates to CASSSLGGENQPQHF.

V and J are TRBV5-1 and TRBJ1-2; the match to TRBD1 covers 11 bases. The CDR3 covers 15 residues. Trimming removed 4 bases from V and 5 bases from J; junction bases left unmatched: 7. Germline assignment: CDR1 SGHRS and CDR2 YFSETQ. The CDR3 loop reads CASSPEGTGGYGYTF. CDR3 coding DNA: TGCGCCAGCAGCCCGGAAGGGACAGGGGGATATGGCTACACCTTC. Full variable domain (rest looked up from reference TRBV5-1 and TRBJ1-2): KAGVTQTPRYLIKTRGQQVTLSCSPISGHRSVSWYQQTPGQGLQFLFEYFSETQRNKGNFPGRFSGRQFSNSRSEMNVSTLELGDSALYLCASSPEGTGGYGYTFGSGTRLTVV.

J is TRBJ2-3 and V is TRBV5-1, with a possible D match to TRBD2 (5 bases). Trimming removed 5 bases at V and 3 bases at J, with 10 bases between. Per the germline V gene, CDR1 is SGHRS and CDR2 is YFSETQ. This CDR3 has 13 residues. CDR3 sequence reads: CASRVRETDTQYF. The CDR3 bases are TGCGCCAGCAGGGTCCGGGAAACAGATACGCAGTATTTT.

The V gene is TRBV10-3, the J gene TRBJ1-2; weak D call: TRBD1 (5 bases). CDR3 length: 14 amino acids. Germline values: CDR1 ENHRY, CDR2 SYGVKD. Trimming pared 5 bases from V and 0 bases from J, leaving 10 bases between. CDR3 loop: CAISKQVTNYGYTF. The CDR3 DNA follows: TGTGCCATCAGTAAACAGGTTACTAACTATGGCTACACCTTC.

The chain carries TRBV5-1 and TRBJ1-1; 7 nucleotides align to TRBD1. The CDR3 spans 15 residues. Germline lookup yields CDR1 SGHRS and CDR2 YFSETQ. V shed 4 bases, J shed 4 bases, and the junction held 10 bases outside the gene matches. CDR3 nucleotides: TGCGCCAGCAGCCTCCCCCGGGACAGTCGCACTGAAGCTTTCTTT. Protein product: CASSLPRDSRTEAFF.

CDR3 in DNA: TGTGCTAGTGGTTTGGTACTTCCAGGGTTCGGCGGCTACACCTTC. Amino acids: CASGLVLPGFGGYTF. This chain joins TRBV12-5 and TRBJ1-2; possibly TRBD1 for D (5 bases). Trimming removed 0 bases at V and 8 bases at J, with 16 bases between. Germline values: CDR1 LGHNT, CDR2 FRNRAP. The CDR3 length is 15 residues.

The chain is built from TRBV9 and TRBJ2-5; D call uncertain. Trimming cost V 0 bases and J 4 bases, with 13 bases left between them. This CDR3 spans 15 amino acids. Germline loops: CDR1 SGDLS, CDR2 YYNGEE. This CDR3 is CASSVATRSVETQYF. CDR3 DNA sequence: TGTGCCAGCAGCGTAGCTACGAGGTCCGTAGAGACCCAGTACTTC.

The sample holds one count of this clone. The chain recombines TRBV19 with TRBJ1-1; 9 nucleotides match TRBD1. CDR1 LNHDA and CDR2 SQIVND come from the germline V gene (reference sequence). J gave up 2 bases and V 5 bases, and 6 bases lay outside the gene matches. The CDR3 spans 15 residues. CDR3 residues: CASSVTGGFNTEAFF. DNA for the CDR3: TGTGCCAGTAGTGTCACAGGGGGCTTTAACACTGAAGCTTTCTTT.

The CDR3 DNA follows: TGTGCCAGCAGCTTAGATCTACAGGGACGCGAGCAGTACTTC. Protein sequence: CASSLDLQGREQYF. The chain carries TRBV11-2 and TRBJ2-7; TRBD1 is a possible D gene (6 bases). This CDR3 is 14 amino acids long. Trimming stripped 0 bases from V and 6 bases from J, with 12 bases between. Germline V gene lookup returns CDR1 SGHAT and CDR2 FQNNGV.

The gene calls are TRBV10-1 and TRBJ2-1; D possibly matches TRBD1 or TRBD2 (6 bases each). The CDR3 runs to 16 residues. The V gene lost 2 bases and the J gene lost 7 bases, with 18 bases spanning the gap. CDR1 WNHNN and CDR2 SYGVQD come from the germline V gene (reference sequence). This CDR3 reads CASSEARVGGQNEQFF. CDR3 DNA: TGCGCCAGCAGTGAGGCCAGGGTAGGGGGGCAAAATGAGCAGTTCTTC.

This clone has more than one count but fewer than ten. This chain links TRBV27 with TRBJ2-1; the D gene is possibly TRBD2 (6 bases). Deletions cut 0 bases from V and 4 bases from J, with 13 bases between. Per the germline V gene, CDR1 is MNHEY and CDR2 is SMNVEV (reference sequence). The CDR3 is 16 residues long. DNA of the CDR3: TGTGCCAGCAGTTTATCTGTACTAGCCTCTTACAATGAGCAGTTCTTC. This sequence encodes CASSLSVLASYNEQFF.

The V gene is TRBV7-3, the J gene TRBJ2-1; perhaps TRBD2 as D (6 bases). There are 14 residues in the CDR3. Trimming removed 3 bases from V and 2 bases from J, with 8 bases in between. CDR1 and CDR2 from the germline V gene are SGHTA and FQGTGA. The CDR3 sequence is CASSLRGAYNEQFF. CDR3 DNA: TGTGCCAGCAGCTTGCGGGGCGCCTACAATGAGCAGTTCTTC. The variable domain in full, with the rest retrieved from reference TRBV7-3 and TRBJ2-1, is GAGVSQTPSNKVTEKGKYVELRCDPISGHTALYWYRQSLGQGPEFLIYFQGTGAADDSGLPNDRFFAVRPEGSVSTLKIQRTERGDSAVYLCASSLRGAYNEQFFGPGTRLTVL.